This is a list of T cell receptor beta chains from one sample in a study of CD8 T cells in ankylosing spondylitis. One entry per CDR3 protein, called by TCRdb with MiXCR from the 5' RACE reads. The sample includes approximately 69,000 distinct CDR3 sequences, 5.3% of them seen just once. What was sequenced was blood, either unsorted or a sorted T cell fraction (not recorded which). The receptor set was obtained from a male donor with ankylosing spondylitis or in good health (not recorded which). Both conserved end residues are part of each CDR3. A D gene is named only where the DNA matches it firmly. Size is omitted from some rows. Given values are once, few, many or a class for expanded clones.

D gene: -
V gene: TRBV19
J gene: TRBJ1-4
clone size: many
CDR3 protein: CASKRWTDNEKLFF

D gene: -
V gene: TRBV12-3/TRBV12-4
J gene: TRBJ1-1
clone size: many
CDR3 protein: CASRQGPEAFF

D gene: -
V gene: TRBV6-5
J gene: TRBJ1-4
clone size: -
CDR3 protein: CASRYQSWGAKLFF

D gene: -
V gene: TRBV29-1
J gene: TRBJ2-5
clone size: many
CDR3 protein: CSAPSRGEETQYF

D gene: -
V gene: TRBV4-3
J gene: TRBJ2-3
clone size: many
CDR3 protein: CASSNRMSPPGDTQYF

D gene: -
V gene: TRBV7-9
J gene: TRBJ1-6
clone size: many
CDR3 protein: CASSGGSPLHF

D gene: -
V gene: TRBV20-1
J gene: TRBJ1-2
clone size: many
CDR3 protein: CSARGSSTVNYGYTF

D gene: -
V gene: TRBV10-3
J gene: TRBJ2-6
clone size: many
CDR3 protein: CANRDSLSGANVLTF

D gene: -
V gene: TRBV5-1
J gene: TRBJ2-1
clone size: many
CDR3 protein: CASSPSSYNEQFF

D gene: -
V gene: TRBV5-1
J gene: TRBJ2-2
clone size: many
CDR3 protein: CASSLNGRKNTGELFF

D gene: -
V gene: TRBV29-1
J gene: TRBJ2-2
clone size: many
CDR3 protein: CSVRKLGELFF

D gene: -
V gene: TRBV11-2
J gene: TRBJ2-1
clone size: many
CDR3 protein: CASSFLGVWEPHNEQFF

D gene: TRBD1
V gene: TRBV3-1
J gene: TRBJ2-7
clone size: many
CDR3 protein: CASSLGQVRYEQYF

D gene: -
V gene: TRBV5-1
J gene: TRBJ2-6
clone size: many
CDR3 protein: CASSLGQTSGANVLTF

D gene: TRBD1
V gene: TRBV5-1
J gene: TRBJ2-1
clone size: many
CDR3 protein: CASRPGQGTYNEQFF

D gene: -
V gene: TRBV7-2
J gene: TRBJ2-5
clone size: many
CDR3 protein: CASSLQDQETQYF

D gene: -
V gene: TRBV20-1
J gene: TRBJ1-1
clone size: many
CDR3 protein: CSARTGAGPEAFF

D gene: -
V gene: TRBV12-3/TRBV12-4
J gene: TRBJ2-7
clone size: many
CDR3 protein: CASSSQGYEQYF

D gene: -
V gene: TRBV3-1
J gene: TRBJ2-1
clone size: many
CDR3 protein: CASSQGGRGVNEQFF

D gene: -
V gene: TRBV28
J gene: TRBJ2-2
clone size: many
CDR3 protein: CASSPLGELFF

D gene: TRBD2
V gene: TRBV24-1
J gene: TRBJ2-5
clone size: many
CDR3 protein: CATSDFGGTGTQYF

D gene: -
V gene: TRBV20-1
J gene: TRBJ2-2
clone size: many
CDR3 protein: CSAPKGSGELFF

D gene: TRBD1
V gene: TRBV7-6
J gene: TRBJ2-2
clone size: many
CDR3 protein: CASSLRRGLGGELFF

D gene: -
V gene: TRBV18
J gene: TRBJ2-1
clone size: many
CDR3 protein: CASSPRGRSEQFF

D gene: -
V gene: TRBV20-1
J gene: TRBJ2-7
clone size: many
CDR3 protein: CSARGPILYEQYF

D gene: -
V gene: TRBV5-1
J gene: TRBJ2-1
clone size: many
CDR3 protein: CASSLAYTSSYNEQFF

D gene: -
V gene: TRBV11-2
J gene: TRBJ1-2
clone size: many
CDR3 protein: CASSLARSAGYTF

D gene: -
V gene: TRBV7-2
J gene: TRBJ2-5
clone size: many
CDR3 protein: CASSPTGIRETQYF

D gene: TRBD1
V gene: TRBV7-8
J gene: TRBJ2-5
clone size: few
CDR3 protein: CASSSTGSRETQYF

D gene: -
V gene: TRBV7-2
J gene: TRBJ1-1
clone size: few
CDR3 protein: CASSSQMGSMNTEAFF

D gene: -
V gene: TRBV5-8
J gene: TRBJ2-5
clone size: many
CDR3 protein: CASFFRKETQYF

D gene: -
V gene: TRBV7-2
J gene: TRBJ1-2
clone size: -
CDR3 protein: CASSPTGTDYGYTF

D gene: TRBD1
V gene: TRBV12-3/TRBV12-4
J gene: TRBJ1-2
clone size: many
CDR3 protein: CASGHRGGDGGYTF

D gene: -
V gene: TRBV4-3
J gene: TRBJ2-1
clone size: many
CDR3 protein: CASSQGGNEQFF

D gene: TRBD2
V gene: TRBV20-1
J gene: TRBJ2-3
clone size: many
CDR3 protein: CSARLAGGRSSSTDTQYF

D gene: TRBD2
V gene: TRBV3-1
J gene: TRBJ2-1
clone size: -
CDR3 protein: CASSPGGGKSYTEQFF

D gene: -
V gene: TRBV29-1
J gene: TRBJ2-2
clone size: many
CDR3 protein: CSVDTEPGNTGELFF

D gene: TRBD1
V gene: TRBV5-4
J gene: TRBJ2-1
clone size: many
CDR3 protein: CASSEGQAYNEQFF

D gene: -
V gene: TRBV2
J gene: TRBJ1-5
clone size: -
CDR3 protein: CASSESFDQPQHF

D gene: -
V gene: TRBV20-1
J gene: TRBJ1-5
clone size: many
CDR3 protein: CSAAPTGGGSNQPQHF

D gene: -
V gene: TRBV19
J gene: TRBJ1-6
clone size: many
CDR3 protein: CASSIDEGRDSPLHF

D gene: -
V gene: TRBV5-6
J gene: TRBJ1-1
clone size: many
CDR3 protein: CASSQGRAQNTEAFF

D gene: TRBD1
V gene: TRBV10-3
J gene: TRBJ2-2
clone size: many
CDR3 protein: CVISTTGSGAGELFF

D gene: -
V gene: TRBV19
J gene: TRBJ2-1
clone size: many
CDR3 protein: CASRTLSSYNEQFF

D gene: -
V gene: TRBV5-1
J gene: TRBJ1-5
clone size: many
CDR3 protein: CASRPDGASNQPQHF

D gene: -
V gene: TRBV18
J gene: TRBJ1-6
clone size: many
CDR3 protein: CASSPNNSPLHF

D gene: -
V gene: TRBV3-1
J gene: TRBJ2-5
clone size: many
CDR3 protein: CASSQGSYHQETQYF

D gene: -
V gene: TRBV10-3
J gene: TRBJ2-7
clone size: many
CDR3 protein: CAISDGQGGLEQYF

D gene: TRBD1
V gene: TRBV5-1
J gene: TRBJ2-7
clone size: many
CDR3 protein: CASSELPGQGFYEQYF

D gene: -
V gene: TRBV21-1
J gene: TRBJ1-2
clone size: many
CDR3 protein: CASSNLPNPQGYGYTF

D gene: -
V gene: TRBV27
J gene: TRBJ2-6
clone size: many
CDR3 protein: CASSSSFSGANVLTF

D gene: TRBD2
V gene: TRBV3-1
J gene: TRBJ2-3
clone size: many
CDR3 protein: CASSLAGGDTQYF

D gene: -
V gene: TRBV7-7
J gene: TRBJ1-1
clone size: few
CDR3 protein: CASTAYQGTEAFF

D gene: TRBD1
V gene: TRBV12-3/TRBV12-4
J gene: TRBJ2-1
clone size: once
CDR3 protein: CASSFLGQGANEQFF

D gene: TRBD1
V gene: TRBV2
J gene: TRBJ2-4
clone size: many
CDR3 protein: CASSEKGAGKNIQYF

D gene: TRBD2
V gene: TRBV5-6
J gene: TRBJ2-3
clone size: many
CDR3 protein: CASTFSGGATDTQYF

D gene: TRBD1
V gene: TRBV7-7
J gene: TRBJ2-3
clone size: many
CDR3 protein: CASSPTGWDTQYF

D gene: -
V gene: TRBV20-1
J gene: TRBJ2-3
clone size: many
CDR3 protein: CSAPEWSDTQYF

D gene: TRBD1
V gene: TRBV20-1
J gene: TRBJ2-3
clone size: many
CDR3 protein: CSARAYGTGRTDTQYF

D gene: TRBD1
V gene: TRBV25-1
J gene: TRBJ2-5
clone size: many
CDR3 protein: CASSPLWDRGSETQYF